The TCR beta chain under discussion was sequenced for a study of beta chain features in type 1 diabetes. Points from the study as a whole: Researchers report that Type 1 diabetes patients had moderately but significantly shorter TCRB CDR3s across all four CD4+ subsets. More deletions and fewer insertions at VDJ junctions were seen in type 1 diabetes patients. Naive, central memory and Treg TCRB repertoires appeared more alike in patients than in healthy donors.

The germline gives CDR1 MNHEY, CDR2 SMNVEV (reference sequence). V lost 5 bases and J 3 bases, leaving 14 bases between the germline ends. The length of the CDR3 is 15 residues. Remarks on this clone: The antigen is undetermined.

The entirety of the isolated RNA underwent reverse transcription, so expressed TCRB transcripts were sequenced. Sequencing used immunoSEQ multiplex PCR; TCRdb keeps in-frame clones, though not all of them. The sample has 400,000 or so clones, roughly an eighth seen once. The source of this sequence is a woman aged 18-29 years with type 1 diabetes. Sequencing was done on a sample of naive CD4+ T cells from blood. This chain links TRBV27 with TRBJ1-5, with a tentative D call TRBD1 (5 bases). For the CDR3, the DNA is TGTGCCAGCAGTCCCCCGGGGGGATTCAATCAGCCCCAGCATTTT. This encodes CASSPPGGFNQPQHF.